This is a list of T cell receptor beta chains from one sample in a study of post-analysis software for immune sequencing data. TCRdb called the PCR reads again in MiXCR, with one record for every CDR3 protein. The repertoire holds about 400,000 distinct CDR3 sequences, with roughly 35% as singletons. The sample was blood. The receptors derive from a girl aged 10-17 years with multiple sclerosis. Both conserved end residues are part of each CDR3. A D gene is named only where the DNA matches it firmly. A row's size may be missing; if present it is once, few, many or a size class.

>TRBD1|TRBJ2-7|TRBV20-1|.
TGCAGTGCTAGAACCGGGACAGCATACGAGCAGTACTTC
CSARTGTAYEQYF
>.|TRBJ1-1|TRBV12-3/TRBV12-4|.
TGTGCCAGCAGTTTACGGGTGAACGGTGAAGCTTTCTTT
CASSLRVNGEAFF
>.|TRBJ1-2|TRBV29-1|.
TGCAGCGTGGAGGGACGGGGGTTCGGCTATGGCTACACCTTC
CSVEGRGFGYGYTF
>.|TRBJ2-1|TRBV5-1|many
TGCGCCAGCAGCTGGGGGCAGGGTAAAGGCAATGAGCAGTTCTTC
CASSWGQGKGNEQFF
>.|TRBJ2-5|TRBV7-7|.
TGTGCTAGCAGCCCCGGAACCGGGAGAACCCAGTACTTC
CASSPGTGRTQYF
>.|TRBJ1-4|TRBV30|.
TGTGCCTGGAGTAGAGGGAATGGTGAAAAACTGTTTTTT
CAWSRGNGEKLFF
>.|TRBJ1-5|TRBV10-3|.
TGTGCCATCAGTGACGCGGGAGGAGGCCAGCATTTT
CAISDAGGGQHF
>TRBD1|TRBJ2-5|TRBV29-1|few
TGCAGCGTTGAAGATGAGTGGACAGGATACCAAGAGACCCAGTACTTC
CSVEDEWTGYQETQYF
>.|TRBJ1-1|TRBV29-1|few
TGCAGCGTCGGGAGACAGGACTACGCTGAAGCTTTCTTT
CSVGRQDYAEAFF
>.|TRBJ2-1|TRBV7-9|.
TGTGCCAGCAGCTTAGCGGGGGAGTCCTACAATGAGCAGTTCTTC
CASSLAGESYNEQFF
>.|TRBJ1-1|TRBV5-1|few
TGCGCCAGCAGCTTGGCCCGGAGGAACACTGAAGCTTTCTTT
CASSLARRNTEAFF
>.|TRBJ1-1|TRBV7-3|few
TGTGCCAGCAGCCCTTCAGCGGAGAACACTGAAGCTTTCTTT
CASSPSAENTEAFF
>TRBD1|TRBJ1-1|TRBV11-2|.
TGTGCCAGCAGCTTAGAGACAGGGCTGAACACTGAAGCTTTCTTT
CASSLETGLNTEAFF
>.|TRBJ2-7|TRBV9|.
TGTGCCAGCAGCCCCAGACAGTTTTTCTCCTACGAGCAGTACTTC
CASSPRQFFSYEQYF
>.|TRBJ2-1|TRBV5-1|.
TGCGCCAGCTGTAGCGGTGGGGGGTATGAGCAGTTCTTC
CASCSGGGYEQFF
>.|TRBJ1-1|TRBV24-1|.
TGTGCCACCAGTGCCCCACAGGGAGGTTGGTCTGAAGCTTTCTTT
CATSAPQGGWSEAFF
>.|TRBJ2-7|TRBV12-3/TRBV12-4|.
TGTGCCAGCAGTGCCCAGGGGGGCTCCTACGAGCAGTACTTC
CASSAQGGSYEQYF
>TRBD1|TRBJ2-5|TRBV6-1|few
TGTGCCAGCAGTGAACTGGGGGACAGGGGCGGCGGAGAGACCCAGTACTTC
CASSELGDRGGGETQYF
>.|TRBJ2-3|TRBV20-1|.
TGCAGTGCTCCCAGCAGGGAAATCACAGATACGCAGTATTTT
CSAPSREITDTQYF
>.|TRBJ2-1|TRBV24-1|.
TGTGCCACCGAGAAGTCAGGGGAGAGCTCCTACAATGAGCAGTTCTTC
CATEKSGESSYNEQFF
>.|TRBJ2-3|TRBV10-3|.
TGTGCCATCATGGCAGCAAGCACAGATACGCAGTATTTT
CAIMAASTDTQYF
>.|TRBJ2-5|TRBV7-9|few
TGTGCCAGCAGCTCCCGGTGGAAGACCCAGTACTTC
CASSSRWKTQYF
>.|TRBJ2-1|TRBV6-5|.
TGTGCCAGCGGGCTTTGGGGGGCAGCCCCCTACAATGAGCAGTTCTTC
CASGLWGAAPYNEQFF
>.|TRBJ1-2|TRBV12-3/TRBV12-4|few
TGTGCCAGCAGGTTGGCAGGGGCGGGCGGCTACACCTTC
CASRLAGAGGYTF
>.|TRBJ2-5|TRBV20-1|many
TGCAGTGCTAGAGATCTTACGGGGTCTAACCAAGAGACCCAGTACTTC
CSARDLTGSNQETQYF
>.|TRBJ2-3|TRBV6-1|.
TGTGCCAGCAGACCTAGCGTGGTGGACGATACGCAGTATTTT
CASRPSVVDDTQYF
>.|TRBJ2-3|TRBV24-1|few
TGTGCCACCAGTGCAGGAGCGGTTAGTGGTACGCAGTATTTT
CATSAGAVSGTQYF
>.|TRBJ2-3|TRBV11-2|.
TGTGCCAGCAGCTCCATTAGGGGTAGCACAGATACGCAGTATTTT
CASSSIRGSTDTQYF
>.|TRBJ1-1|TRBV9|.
TGTGCCAGCAGCGTAGTAGGGGACGGGGGTGAAGCTTTCTTT
CASSVVGDGGEAFF
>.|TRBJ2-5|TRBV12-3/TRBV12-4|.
TGTGCCAGCAGGTTATTGGGCCGGGGGACCCAGTACTTC
CASRLLGRGTQYF
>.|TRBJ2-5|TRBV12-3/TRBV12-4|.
TGTGCCAGCAGCCAACTCGGGGGCCCAGAGACCCAGTACTTC
CASSQLGGPETQYF
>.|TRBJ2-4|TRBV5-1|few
TGCGCCAGCAGCTTGCCAGAAAACATTCAGTACTTC
CASSLPENIQYF
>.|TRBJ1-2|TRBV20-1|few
TGCAGTGCTAGACGGGGTCGCCGGGATGGCTACACCTTC
CSARRGRRDGYTF
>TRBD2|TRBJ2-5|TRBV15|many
TGTGCCACCACACTAGCGGGGGGGGAGACCCAGTACTTC
CATTLAGGETQYF
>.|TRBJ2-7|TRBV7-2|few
TGTGCCAGCAGCTCGACAGAATCCTACGAGCAGTACTTC
CASSSTESYEQYF
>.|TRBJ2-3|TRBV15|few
TGTGCCACCAGCAGAGAACAGGATGGTGCAGATACGCAGTATTTT
CATSREQDGADTQYF
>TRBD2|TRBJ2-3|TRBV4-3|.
TGCGCCAGCAGCCAAGATTTCAAGGCTAGCGGGGGCTCAGATACGCAGTATTTT
CASSQDFKASGGSDTQYF
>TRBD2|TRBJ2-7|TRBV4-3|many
TGCGCCAGCAGCCAAGTGAGGGGAGGCGGGGGGACTTTAATGGACGAGCAGTACTTC
CASSQVRGGGGTLMDEQYF
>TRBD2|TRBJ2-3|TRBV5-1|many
TGCGCCAGCAGCTTGGTTGACGGCGGGGGAGATACGCAGTATTTT
CASSLVDGGGDTQYF
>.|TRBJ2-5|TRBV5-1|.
TGCGCCAGCAGCTTGGTGGGACGGAGACTTCAAGAGACCCAGTACTTC
CASSLVGRRLQETQYF